This T cell receptor (beta chain) was recovered during a study of cytomegalovirus exposure and HLA in healthy donors. For this clone: Its antigen is still unknown.

The V gene's germline CDR1 is SGHNT and CDR2 YYREEE (reference sequence). V lost 4 bases to trimming and J lost 6 bases; unmatched junction nucleotides: 7. The CDR3 is 16 amino acids. The repertoire was sequenced with immunoSEQ multiplex PCR; TCRdb's copy has only in-frame clones and lacks some. The table has roughly 150,000 clones, about 89% seen once. General study findings and limits: It was approximately 170 TCR beta chains that were listed as cytomegalovirus-associated. As confirmed in vitro, a few CMV-associated chains were specific for CMV antigens.

V usage is TRBV5-4 and J usage is TRBJ2-7; 16 bases match TRBD2. The source is a woman younger than 30 in good health and CMV-seropositive. The material sequenced was PBMCs. The CDR3 DNA is TGTGCCAGCAGCCTAATGGGACTAGCGGGAGGGCTCGAGCAGTACTTC. Its translation: CASSLMGLAGGLEQYF.